These 14 T cell receptor beta chains originate from one sample sequenced in a study of radiotherapy plus CTLA-4 blockade in lung cancer. TCRdb's table, derived via immunoSEQ multiplex PCR, lists solely in-frame clones and lacks some. The table shows 95,000 to 150,000 clones, with about 87% occurring only once. The source material was peripheral blood, sampled from a patient treated with radiotherapy plus ipilimumab. These receptors were taken from a human donor with non-small cell lung cancer that progressed on radiotherapy plus ipilimumab.

The chain couples TRBV5-1 to TRBJ1-2; 10 bases align to TRBD1. CDR1 and CDR2 from the germline V gene are SGHRS and YFSETQ. The CDR3 spans 16 residues. V shed 3 bases, J shed 3 bases, and the junction held 8 bases outside the gene matches. The CDR3 loop is CASSSGTGVPDYGYTF. DNA of the CDR3: TGCGCCAGCAGCTCCGGGACAGGGGTCCCCGACTATGGCTACACCTTC.

The chain has TRBV6-5 and TRBJ2-7, with D perhaps being TRBD1 or TRBD2 (5 bases each). V shed 6 bases and J shed 7 bases, with 19 bases lying between them. Germline V CDR1 and CDR2: MNHEY, SVGAGI. The CDR3 sequence is 14 residues long. CDR3 nucleotide sequence: TGTGCCAGCAGACCCGGGACGTCTAAGCGGGAGCAGTACTTC. Protein sequence: CASRPGTSKREQYF.

The CDR3 nucleotides read TGCGCCAGCAGCTTGGCCACGGGGACCGGGGAGCTGTTTTTT. This sequence encodes CASSLATGTGELFF. The chain links TRBV5-1 to TRBJ2-2; possibly TRBD2 for D (5 bases). This CDR3 has 14 residues. The V gene's germline CDR1 is SGHRS and CDR2 YFSETQ. Between the trimmed V and J ends, which lost 0 bases and 5 bases, there was a span of 8 bases.

The V and J genes are TRBV10-2 and TRBJ2-2, with 9 bases that match TRBD2. V lost 8 bases to trimming and J lost 5 bases; unmatched junction nucleotides: 18. CDR1 is WSHSY, CDR2 SAAADI, per germline. The CDR3 loop spans 18 amino acids. CDR3 region: CASRGASGKSGKTGELFF. The CDR3 DNA is TGCGCCAGCCGGGGGGCTAGCGGGAAGTCTGGGAAAACCGGGGAGCTGTTTTTT.

The chain combines TRBV9 with TRBJ2-2; D gene uncertain. There are 14 residues in the CDR3. The germline V and J ends were trimmed by 0 bases and 10 bases, with 13 bases remaining between them. CDR1 is SGDLS and CDR2 is YYNGEE in the germline V gene. The CDR3 DNA reads TGTGCCAGCAGCGTAGGTGTGGTTTTCGCGGAGCTGTTTTTT. It codes for CASSVGVVFAELFF.

This chain joins TRBV5-1 and TRBJ2-5, with D uncertain. CDR3 length: 14 amino acids. Trimming pared 0 bases from V and 1 base from J, leaving 7 bases between. Germline values: CDR1 SGHRS, CDR2 YFSETQ. CDR3 loop: CASSLAPAQETQYF. The CDR3 region has the DNA TGCGCCAGCAGCTTGGCTCCGGCCCAAGAGACCCAGTACTTC.

The chain employs TRBV6-5 and TRBJ2-1, with D possibly matching TRBD2 (6 bases). Looked up from germline, CDR1 is MNHEY and CDR2 is SVGAGI. This CDR3 has 13 amino acids. The V gene lost 5 bases and the J gene lost 5 bases, with 10 bases spanning the gap. Here the CDR3 DNA reads TGTGCCAGCAGTGGGGGACTCCACAATGAGCAGTTCTTC. Translation gives CASSGGLHNEQFF.

This chain joins TRBV11-3 and TRBJ2-5; 14 positions agree with TRBD2. The CDR3 runs to 19 residues. V lost 5 bases to trimming and J lost 4 bases; unmatched junction nucleotides: 15. Germline CDR1 SGHNT, CDR2 YENEEA. The CDR3 sequence is CASSPRTSGRNLWGETQYF. In DNA form, the CDR3 reads TGTGCCAGCAGCCCCCGGACTAGCGGGAGGAACCTATGGGGAGAGACCCAGTACTTC.

The rearrangement links TRBV4-2 to TRBJ2-5; 7 bases match TRBD1. With 0 bases clipped from V and 4 bases from J, the junction kept 5 bases outside the gene matches. The CDR3 has 15 residues. Looked up from germline, CDR1 is LGHNA and CDR2 is YNFKEQ. The chain's CDR3 is CASSQDAAGGETQYF. The CDR3 nucleotides read TGTGCCAGCAGCCAAGACGCAGCAGGGGGAGAGACCCAGTACTTC.

A word on this clone: Compared with germline, one end of the junction differs, possibly owing to a read error. Other DNA variants within this sample encode the same CDR3. The chain employs TRBV19 and TRBJ1-5, with 12 bases aligning to TRBD1. The CDR3 covers 15 residues. Germline values: CDR1 LNHDA, CDR2 SQIVND (reference sequence). The CDR3 protein is CASSIGTGGPQPQHF. The DNA of the CDR3 is TGCGCCAGTAGTATAGGGACAGGGGGCCCTCAGCCCCAGCATTTT.

This clone appeared a few times. The gene calls are TRBV27 and TRBJ1-1; unclear D gene. Trimming removed 0 bases from V and 1 base from J, with 12 bases in between. Germline CDR1 and CDR2: MNHEY and SMNVEV (reference sequence). The CDR3 has 16 residues. The DNA for the CDR3 is TGTGCCAGCAGTTTATCGTGGAGGGCCGCGAACACTGAAGCTTTCTTT. Amino acid sequence: CASSLSWRAANTEAFF.

The V and J genes are TRBV5-1 and TRBJ2-3, with 10 positions matching TRBD2. Germline CDR1 is SGHRS and CDR2 is YFSETQ. The trim removed 4 bases at V and 2 bases at J, leaving 7 bases unmatched. The CDR3 consists of 16 residues. The CDR3 bases are TGCGCCAGCAGCCCTGGACTAGCGGCGAACACAGATACGCAGTATTTT. Its protein is CASSPGLAANTDTQYF.

The chain couples TRBV7-2 to TRBJ2-3; 7 nucleotides line up with TRBD2. The trim removed 0 bases at V and 8 bases at J, leaving 5 bases unmatched. Looked up from germline, CDR1 is SGHTA and CDR2 is FQGNSA. The CDR3 is 14 amino acids. The CDR3 DNA is TGTGCCAGCAGCTTAGCTGAGCGGGGTGGTACGCAGTATTTT. Its translation: CASSLAERGGTQYF.

This chain connects TRBV5-4 to TRBJ1-4; 8 bases line up with TRBD1. Trimming cost V 4 bases and J 8 bases; bases outside gene matches: 7. CDR3 length: 14 residues. Germline V CDR1 and CDR2: SGHNT, YYREEE (reference sequence). In nucleotides, the CDR3 is TGTGCCAGCAGCACCGGACAGGGAGGGGAAAAACTGTTTTTT. Translation: CASSTGQGGEKLFF.